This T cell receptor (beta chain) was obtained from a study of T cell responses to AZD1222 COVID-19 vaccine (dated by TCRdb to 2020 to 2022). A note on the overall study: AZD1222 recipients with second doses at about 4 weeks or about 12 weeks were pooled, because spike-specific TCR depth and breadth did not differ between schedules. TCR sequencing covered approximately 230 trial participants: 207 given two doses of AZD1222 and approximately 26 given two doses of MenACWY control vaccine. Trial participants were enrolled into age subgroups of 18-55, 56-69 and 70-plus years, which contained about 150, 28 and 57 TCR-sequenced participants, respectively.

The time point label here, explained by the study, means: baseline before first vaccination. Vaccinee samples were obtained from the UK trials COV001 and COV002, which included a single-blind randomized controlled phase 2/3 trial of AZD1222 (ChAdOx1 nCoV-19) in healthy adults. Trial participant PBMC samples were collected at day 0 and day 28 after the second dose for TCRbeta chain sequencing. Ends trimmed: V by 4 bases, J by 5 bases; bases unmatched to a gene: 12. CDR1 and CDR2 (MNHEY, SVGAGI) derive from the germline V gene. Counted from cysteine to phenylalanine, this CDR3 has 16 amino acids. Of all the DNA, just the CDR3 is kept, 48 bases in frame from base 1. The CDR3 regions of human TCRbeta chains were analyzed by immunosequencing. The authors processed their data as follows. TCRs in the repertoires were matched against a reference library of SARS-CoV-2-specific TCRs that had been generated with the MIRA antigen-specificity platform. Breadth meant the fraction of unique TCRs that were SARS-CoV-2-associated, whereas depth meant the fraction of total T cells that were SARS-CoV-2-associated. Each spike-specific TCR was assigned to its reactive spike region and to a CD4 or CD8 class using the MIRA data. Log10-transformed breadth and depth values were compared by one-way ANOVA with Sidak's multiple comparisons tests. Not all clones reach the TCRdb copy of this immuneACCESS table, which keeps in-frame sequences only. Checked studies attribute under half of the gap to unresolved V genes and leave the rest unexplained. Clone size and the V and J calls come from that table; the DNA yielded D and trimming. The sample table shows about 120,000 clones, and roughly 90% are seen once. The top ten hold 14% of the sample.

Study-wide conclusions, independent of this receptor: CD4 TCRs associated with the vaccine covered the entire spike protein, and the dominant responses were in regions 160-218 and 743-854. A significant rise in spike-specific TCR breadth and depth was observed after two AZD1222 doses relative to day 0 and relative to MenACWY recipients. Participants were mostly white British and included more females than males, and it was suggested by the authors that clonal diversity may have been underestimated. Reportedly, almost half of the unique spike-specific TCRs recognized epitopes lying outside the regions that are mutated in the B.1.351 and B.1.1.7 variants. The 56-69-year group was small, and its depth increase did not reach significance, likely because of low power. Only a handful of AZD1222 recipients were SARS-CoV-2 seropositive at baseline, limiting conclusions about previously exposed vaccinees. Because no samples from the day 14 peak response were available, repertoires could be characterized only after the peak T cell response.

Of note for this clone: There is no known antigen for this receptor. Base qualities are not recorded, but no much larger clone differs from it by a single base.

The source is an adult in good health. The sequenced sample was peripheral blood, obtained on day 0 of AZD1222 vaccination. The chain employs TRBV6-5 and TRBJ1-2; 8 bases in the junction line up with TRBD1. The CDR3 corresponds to CASSSRGQAGVYGYTF. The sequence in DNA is TGTGCCAGCAGTTCCCGGGGACAGGCCGGGGTTTATGGCTACACCTTC.